Presented here are 27 T cell receptor beta chains from one specimen sequenced in a study of blood T cell repertoires in COVID-19. Sequencing used immunoSEQ multiplex PCR; TCRdb keeps in-frame clones, though not all of them. The sample has 250,000 to 350,000 clones; around 87% are singletons. The sequencing input was peripheral blood. The receptors derive from a woman aged 50 to 65 who had recovered from COVID-19.

This chain links TRBV4-2 with TRBJ1-5, with unresolved D. Trimming shortened V by 0 bases and J by 5 bases, and 14 bases separated the two germline ends. Germline V CDR1 and CDR2: LGHNA, YNFKEQ. This CDR3 region has 16 residues. Here the CDR3 reads CASSQEGQAPDQPQHF. The CDR3 coding sequence is TGTGCCAGCAGCCAAGAGGGTCAGGCCCCAGATCAGCCCCAGCATTTT.

This clone occurred a few times. The chain uses TRBV7-2 and TRBJ2-2; perhaps TRBD1 as D (6 bases). V was cut by 3 bases and J by 6 bases, with 17 bases left in between. This CDR3 is built from 16 residues. Germline CDR1 and CDR2: SGHTA and FQGNSA. CDR3 in amino acids: CASSFSGAKSPGELFF. The CDR3 DNA is TGTGCCAGCAGCTTCTCAGGGGCGAAATCGCCCGGGGAGCTGTTTTTT. The whole variable domain, remainder taken from reference TRBV7-2 and TRBJ2-2, is GAGVSQSPSNKVTEKGKDVELRCDPISGHTALYWYRQSLGQGLEFLIYFQGNSAPDKSGLPSDRFSAERTGGSVSTLTIQRTQQEDSAVYLCASSFSGAKSPGELFFGEGSRLTVL.

This chain joins TRBV6-2 or TRBV6-3 and TRBJ1-5; D might be TRBD1 (5 bases). The CDR3 is made up of 16 amino acids. CDR1 is MNHEY, CDR2 SVGEGT, per germline. V was trimmed by 2 bases and J by 4 bases, leaving 15 bases between them. The CDR3 DNA follows: TGTGCCAGCAGTTACCCCAACCAGGGAGGGAATCAGCCCCAGCATTTT. It is translated as CASSYPNQGGNQPQHF.

The J gene is TRBJ1-1, the V gene TRBV6-1; a weak D match, TRBD1 (6 bases). This CDR3 comprises 13 residues. Germline V gives CDR1 MNHNS, CDR2 SASEGT. The ends were cut back, 3 bases at V and 6 bases at J, with 11 bases in the middle. CDR3 protein: CASSEDRVSEAFF. Here the CDR3 DNA reads TGTGCCAGCAGTGAGGACAGAGTCTCTGAAGCTTTCTTT.

The J gene is TRBJ2-3, the V gene TRBV5-1, with D unclear. V was cut by 0 bases and J by 0 bases, with 11 bases left in between. Germline loops: CDR1 SGHRS, CDR2 YFSETQ. The CDR3 length is 16 residues. CDR3 in amino acids: CASSLVGRTSTDTQYF. The CDR3, as DNA: TGCGCCAGCAGCTTGGTGGGCAGAACTAGCACAGATACGCAGTATTTT.

This clone was seen only a few times. The rearrangement uses TRBV2 and TRBJ2-7; 10 bases fit TRBD1. With V trimmed by 6 bases and J by 3 bases, 5 bases remained unmatched. The length of the CDR3 is 14 residues. In germline, CDR1 is SNHLY, CDR2 FYNNEI. The CDR3 DNA sequence: TGTGCCAGCAGCCTGAGGACAGGGGGCTACGAGCAGTACTTC. Protein sequence: CASSLRTGGYEQYF.

The chain recombines TRBV6-2 or TRBV6-3 with TRBJ2-5; D possibly corresponds to TRBD1 (6 bases). Germline V gene data show CDR1 as MNHEY and CDR2 as SVGEGT. The V end lost 5 bases, the J end lost 4 bases, and 11 bases lay between the germline ends. CDR3 size: 13 residues. The CDR3 nucleotides are TGTGCCAGCAGTCCCGGGACAATAGAGACCCAGTACTTC. Amino acid sequence: CASSPGTIETQYF.

The chain links TRBV19 to TRBJ1-5, with TRBD1 as a possible D gene (5 bases). The CDR3 has 17 amino acids. Germline V gives CDR1 LNHDA, CDR2 SQIVND (reference sequence). V was clipped by 6 bases and J by 0 bases, with 18 bases between them. CDR3 residues: CASSPLDTKYSNQPQHF. The DNA of the CDR3 is TGTGCCAGTAGCCCCTTGGACACAAAGTATAGCAATCAGCCCCAGCATTTT.

The chain is built from TRBV7-2 and TRBJ2-2; TRBD1 is a possible D gene (6 bases). Trimming removed 5 bases at V and 5 bases at J, with 9 bases between. The CDR3 consists of 13 residues. Per the germline V gene, CDR1 is SGHTA and CDR2 is FQGNSA. As DNA, the CDR3 is TGTGCCAGCAGCCCCGGGACAACCGGGGAGCTGTTTTTT. This codes for CASSPGTTGELFF.

The rearrangement uses TRBV19 and TRBJ2-1; TRBD1 aligns across 12 bases. The V and J ends lost 9 bases and 7 bases, in that order; junction bases with no gene match: 4. CDR3 length equals 13 residues. Germline V gives CDR1 LNHDA, CDR2 SQIVND (reference sequence). The CDR3 is CASRDRGPNEQFF. In DNA form, the CDR3 reads TGTGCCAGCCGGGACAGGGGGCCAAATGAGCAGTTCTTC. Looking up the rest from reference TRBV19 and TRBJ2-1 gives the full variable domain: DGGITQSPKYLFRKEGQNVTLSCEQNLNHDAMYWYRQDPGQGLRLIYYSQIVNDFQKGDIAEGYSVSREKKESFPLTVTSAQKNPTAFYLCASRDRGPNEQFFGPGTRLTVL.

The genes are TRBV11-2 and TRBJ2-7; possible D gene TRBD2, 5 bases. Germline CDR1 and CDR2: SGHAT and FQNNGV. This CDR3 comprises 13 residues. V gave up 5 bases and J gave up 7 bases, with 15 bases separating them. The CDR3 sequence: CASSLSGFGEQYF. CDR3 nucleotide sequence: TGTGCCAGCAGCCTCTCGGGATTTGGAGAGCAGTACTTC.

This clone was counted once. V gene TRBV30 combines with J gene TRBJ1-4, with D tentatively TRBD1 (6 bases). In germline, CDR1 is GTSNPN, CDR2 SVGIG (reference sequence). The CDR3 contains 15 residues. The germline V and J ends were trimmed by 1 base and 7 bases, with 16 bases remaining between them. The CDR3 DNA follows: TGTGCCTGGAGTGCCGGACAGCTCGTCTTTGAAAAACTGTTTTTT. It codes for CAWSAGQLVFEKLFF. Supplemented by reference TRBV30 and TRBJ1-4, the full variable domain reads SQTIHQWPATLVQPVGSPLSLECTVEGTSNPNLYWYRQAAGRGLQLLFYSVGIGQISSEVPQNLSASRPQDRQFILSSKKLLLSDSGFYLCAWSAGQLVFEKLFFGSGTQLSVL.

The gene calls are TRBV4-1 and TRBJ1-4, with a tentative D call TRBD1 (5 bases). CDR1 is MGHRA and CDR2 is YSYEKL in the germline V gene. Deletions cut 4 bases from V and 5 bases from J, with 17 bases between. The length of the CDR3 is 16 residues. CDR3 in DNA: TGCGCCAGCAGCCTAAGCAACCGGCCAGGGAATGAAAAACTGTTTTTT. As protein: CASSLSNRPGNEKLFF.

V gene TRBV27 combines with J gene TRBJ1-4; D remains unclear. V was clipped by 6 bases and J by 0 bases, with 11 bases between them. Looked up from germline, CDR1 is MNHEY and CDR2 is SMNVEV (reference sequence). CDR3 length equals 15 residues. CDR3 protein: CASSLVGATNEKLFF. In nucleotides, the CDR3 is TGTGCCAGCAGCCTTGTCGGGGCAACTAATGAAAAACTGTTTTTT.

CDR3 residues: CAITRLKNIQYF. CDR3 sequence (DNA): TGTGCCATCACAAGACTGAAGAACATTCAGTACTTC. This sequence joins TRBV10-3 and TRBJ2-4; D is uncertain. The CDR3 covers 12 residues. Per germline, CDR1 ENHRY and CDR2 SYGVKD. V lost 7 bases to trimming and J lost 7 bases, with 11 bases between them.

This chain joins TRBV7-8 and TRBJ1-1; 9 nucleotides agree with TRBD1. The V segment lost 5 bases and the J segment 4 bases; nucleotides outside the gene matches: 8. The CDR3 extends over 15 amino acids. Germline V CDR1 and CDR2: SGHVS, FQNEAQ. DNA of the CDR3: TGTGCCAGCAGCCCCCGGGACAGGGTTCTCACTGAAGCTTTCTTT. Translating it yields CASSPRDRVLTEAFF.

In DNA form, the CDR3 reads TGTGCCATCAGTTCGGGACAACAAAGTCCTGAGCAGTTCTTC. Translated: CAISSGQQSPEQFF. The rearrangement links TRBV10-3 to TRBJ2-1, with D tentatively TRBD1 (6 bases). The CDR3 spans 14 residues. Germline values: CDR1 ENHRY, CDR2 SYGVKD. Between the trimmed V and J ends, which lost 5 bases and 9 bases, there was a span of 17 bases.

This clone was seen a handful of times. The V gene is TRBV19, the J gene TRBJ1-5; D uncertain. Trimming removed 4 bases from V and 5 bases from J, with 21 bases in between. The CDR3 runs 17 residues. The germline V gene encodes CDR1 LNHDA and CDR2 SQIVND (reference sequence). The CDR3, as DNA: TGTGCCAGTAGTACGAACCGCCCCGGGAGAGGAGATCAGCCCCAGCATTTT. It yields the protein CASSTNRPGRGDQPQHF.

The chain has TRBV2 and TRBJ1-2; D ambiguous. The germline V and J ends were trimmed by 6 bases and 2 bases, with 13 bases remaining between them. The CDR3 is 14 residues long. Germline loops: CDR1 SNHLY, CDR2 FYNNEI. The CDR3: CASRPLQKNYGYTF. The CDR3 nucleotides read TGTGCCAGCAGGCCTCTACAGAAAAACTATGGCTACACCTTC.

CDR3 sequence reads: CASQKSGENIQYF. In nucleotides, the CDR3 is TGTGCCAGCCAAAAGTCGGGAGAAAACATTCAGTACTTC. The chain is built from TRBV6-5 and TRBJ2-4; TRBD2 might be the D (6 bases). The CDR3 extends over 13 amino acids. The germline V gene encodes CDR1 MNHEY and CDR2 SVGAGI. V was pared by 8 bases and J by 5 bases, with 13 bases between.

The chain employs TRBV6-5 and TRBJ1-6; 8 bases are shared with TRBD1. Germline V lookup: CDR1 MNHEY, CDR2 SVGAGI. V gave up 5 bases and J gave up 8 bases; unmatched junction bases: 8. The CDR3 length is 15 residues. The CDR3 here is CASSTQGARYSPLHF. CDR3 DNA: TGTGCCAGCAGTACTCAGGGGGCGAGATATTCACCCCTCCACTTT.

The CDR3: CASRRAGLASEQFF. For the CDR3, the DNA is TGTGCCAGCAGACGCGCCGGACTAGCGAGTGAGCAGTTCTTC. The chain uses TRBV27 and TRBJ2-1; 9 bases are a match to TRBD2. Trimming took 6 bases from V and 9 from J; bases not matched to a gene: 9. The germline CDR1 and CDR2 sequences are MNHEY and SMNVEV (reference sequence). The CDR3 has 14 amino acids.

The V and J genes are TRBV18 and TRBJ1-1; D call uncertain. The CDR3 runs 14 residues. Per the germline V gene, CDR1 is KGHSH and CDR2 is LQKENI. V was cut by 1 base and J by 5 bases, with 11 bases left in between. The CDR3 protein is CASSPQVEWTEAFF. CDR3 in DNA: TGTGCCAGCTCACCACAAGTTGAGTGGACTGAAGCTTTCTTT.

V gene TRBV12-3 or TRBV12-4 combines with J gene TRBJ2-7; D remains unclear. The CDR3 runs 13 residues. V was cut by 3 bases and J by 1 base, with 7 bases left in between. The CDR3: CASSFTASYEQYF. Written as DNA, the CDR3 is TGTGCCAGCAGTTTTACCGCGTCCTACGAGCAGTACTTC.

This clone was counted only a few times. In DNA form, the CDR3 reads TGTGCCAGTACCCTCACGGGGGGGAGCCAACTGTTTTTT. The encoded protein is CASTLTGGSQLFF. The rearrangement uses TRBV19 and TRBJ1-4, with D perhaps TRBD1 (5 bases). From germline, CDR1 is LNHDA and CDR2 SQIVND (reference sequence). V gave up 7 bases and J gave up 12 bases, with 18 bases separating them. The length of the CDR3 is 13 residues.

The genes are TRBV10-2 and TRBJ2-1; TRBD2 agrees at 10 bases. J was trimmed by 7 bases and V by 4 bases; bases with no gene match: 7. This CDR3 is 15 amino acids long. Germline V lookup: CDR1 WSHSY, CDR2 SAAADI. CDR3 sequence: CASSGSGGAFNEQFF. The CDR3 DNA is TGCGCCAGCAGTGGGAGCGGGGGGGCCTTTAATGAGCAGTTCTTC.

The V and J genes are TRBV30 and TRBJ1-5, with unresolved D. This CDR3 contains 14 residues. The germline V gene encodes CDR1 GTSNPN and CDR2 SVGIG (reference sequence). Trimming removed 4 bases from V and 1 base from J, with 11 bases in between. The CDR3 reads CAWTRRLSNQPQHF. The CDR3 nucleotides read TGTGCCTGGACGCGCAGGTTGAGCAATCAGCCCCAGCATTTT.